These T cell receptor beta chains were read from a single sample in a study of lymphopenia after photon versus proton radiotherapy. Libraries were prepared by immunoSEQ multiplex PCR; TCRdb keeps only in-frame clonotypes and omits some of them. The sample comprises tens of thousands of clones, 75% to 90% of which are singletons, and more than 14% rests with the top ten. Sequencing used peripheral blood, obtained from a patient treated with proton-based radiotherapy. The receptors were sampled from a woman in her 70s with pancreatic cancer. The CDR3 runs from the conserved cysteine through the conserved F or W. Fields, in order: V gene, D gene, clone size, J gene, CDR3 DNA, CDR3 protein. A D gene is named only where the DNA matches it firmly. Not every row has a clone size; where given, it reads once, few, many or a size class.

V: TRBV7-6
D: -
size: few
J: TRBJ2-3
DNA: TGTGCCAGCAGCTTCGGTCCAGATACGCAGTATTTT
CDR3: CASSFGPDTQYF

V: TRBV4-3
D: -
size: -
J: TRBJ1-2
DNA: TGCGCCAGCAGCCAAGATCGGGTAGACTATGGCTACACCTTC
CDR3: CASSQDRVDYGYTF

V: TRBV7-2
D: TRBD2
size: -
J: TRBJ2-2
DNA: TGTGCCAGCAGCTTAATAGGGCGGGAGACGAACACCGGGGAGCTGTTTTTT
CDR3: CASSLIGRETNTGELFF

V: TRBV7-3
D: -
size: -
J: TRBJ1-1
DNA: TGTGCCAGCAGCTTCCCCGGGGGGACTGAAGCTTTCTTT
CDR3: CASSFPGGTEAFF

V: TRBV6-5
D: -
size: -
J: TRBJ1-5
DNA: TGTGCCAGCAGAAATGGGGATCAGCCCCAGCATTTT
CDR3: CASRNGDQPQHF

V: TRBV5-3
D: TRBD1
size: -
J: TRBJ1-1
DNA: TGTGCCAGAAGCTTGACCTACCCCGGGACAGAGAACACTGAAGCTTTCTTT
CDR3: CARSLTYPGTENTEAFF

V: TRBV19
D: -
size: -
J: TRBJ2-2
DNA: TGTGCCAGTAGTATAGGACTAGCGAACACCGGGGAGCTGTTTTTT
CDR3: CASSIGLANTGELFF

V: TRBV7-3
D: TRBD2
size: -
J: TRBJ2-1
DNA: TGTGCCAGCAGCTTAAGTAGCGGGAGAGGCGATGAGCAGTTCTTC
CDR3: CASSLSSGRGDEQFF

V: TRBV5-1
D: -
size: -
J: TRBJ2-5
DNA: TGCGCCAGCAGCTTGAGGCAAGAGACCCAGTACTTC
CDR3: CASSLRQETQYF

V: TRBV10-3
D: -
size: -
J: TRBJ1-5
DNA: TGTGCCATCAGTGAAGTAATACTGGACAGCACTAATCAGCCCCAGCATTTT
CDR3: CAISEVILDSTNQPQHF

V: TRBV7-2
D: -
size: -
J: TRBJ2-7
DNA: TGTGCCAGCAGGGGTGGGGCGGACGAGCAGTACTTC
CDR3: CASRGGADEQYF

V: TRBV2
D: -
size: -
J: TRBJ2-7
DNA: TGTGCCAGCAGTGAAAGCCGTCAAAGGACCTACGAGCAGTACTTC
CDR3: CASSESRQRTYEQYF

V: TRBV4-1
D: -
size: -
J: TRBJ2-1
DNA: TGCGCCAGCAGCCAAGATGGTGGGGGGCTAGCGGTCAATGAGCAGTTCTTC
CDR3: CASSQDGGGLAVNEQFF

V: TRBV28
D: TRBD1
size: -
J: TRBJ1-1
DNA: TGTGCCAGCAGTTACAGGGGGCAGGGGGCTATCGGTACTGAAGCTTTCTTT
CDR3: CASSYRGQGAIGTEAFF

V: TRBV7-2
D: -
size: once
J: TRBJ2-7
DNA: TGTGCCAGCAGCACTAGTAGCTTAGAGCAGTACTTC
CDR3: CASSTSSLEQYF

V: TRBV28
D: TRBD1
size: -
J: TRBJ1-2
DNA: TGTGCCAGCAGTTCCTACGCAGGGGGCAACTATGGCTACACCTTC
CDR3: CASSSYAGGNYGYTF

V: TRBV6-5
D: TRBD1
size: once
J: TRBJ2-4
DNA: TGTGCCAGCAGTTACCGTGACAGGGGAGTCAAAAACATTCAGTACTTC
CDR3: CASSYRDRGVKNIQYF

V: TRBV7-2
D: -
size: -
J: TRBJ1-3
DNA: TGTGCCAGCAGCTTAGTTGGCAGTCTCTCTGGAAACACCATATATTTT
CDR3: CASSLVGSLSGNTIYF

V: TRBV27
D: -
size: -
J: TRBJ2-1
DNA: TGTGCCAGCAGTTTATCGAGTGGTGTACATAGCAATGAGCAGTTCTTC
CDR3: CASSLSSGVHSNEQFF

V: TRBV28
D: TRBD1
size: -
J: TRBJ2-1
DNA: TGTGCCAGCAGCTTCCCCGGGACAGGGCTCGGCAATGAGCAGTTCTTC
CDR3: CASSFPGTGLGNEQFF

V: TRBV20-1
D: -
size: once
J: TRBJ2-1
DNA: TGCAGTGCTAGAGCCACTGAGCAGTTCTTC
CDR3: CSARATEQFF

V: TRBV27
D: -
size: -
J: TRBJ2-5
DNA: TGTGCCAGCAGTTTCAGTCAGGCAATTGGGACCCAGTACTTC
CDR3: CASSFSQAIGTQYF

V: TRBV30
D: TRBD2
size: -
J: TRBJ2-1
DNA: TGTGCCTGGAGTCCCTTGTTGGTTGCTAGCGGGTCGGGGGAGCAGTTCTTC
CDR3: CAWSPLLVASGSGEQFF

V: TRBV4-1
D: -
size: -
J: TRBJ1-5
DNA: TGCGCCAGCAGCCAAGATCCGCGGGGGGCGAATATTGATCAGCCCCAGCATTTT
CDR3: CASSQDPRGANIDQPQHF

V: TRBV29-1
D: TRBD1
size: -
J: TRBJ1-2
DNA: TGCAGCGTTCAGGGAGGGACAGGGTTTTTGGGTGGCTACACCTTC
CDR3: CSVQGGTGFLGGYTF

V: TRBV6-5
D: -
size: -
J: TRBJ1-3
DNA: TGTGCCAGCAGAGTCGAACCGAGCTCTGGAAACACCATATATTTT
CDR3: CASRVEPSSGNTIYF

V: TRBV9
D: -
size: -
J: TRBJ1-1
DNA: TGTGCCAGCAGCTGGAGGGGAGGGAACACTGAAGCTTTCTTT
CDR3: CASSWRGGNTEAFF

V: TRBV4-3
D: TRBD1
size: -
J: TRBJ1-3
DNA: TGCGCCAGCAGCGGACAGGCCTATGGAAACACCATATATTTT
CDR3: CASSGQAYGNTIYF

V: TRBV2
D: -
size: -
J: TRBJ2-2
DNA: TGTGCCAGCAGTGAAAACGGGGGACGGACCGGGGAGCTGTTTTTT
CDR3: CASSENGGRTGELFF

V: TRBV19
D: TRBD2
size: once
J: TRBJ2-7
DNA: TGTGCCAGTAGAATAAGCGGGAGGTACGAGCAGTACTTC
CDR3: CASRISGRYEQYF

V: TRBV6-6
D: TRBD2
size: -
J: TRBJ2-7
DNA: TGTGCCAGCGGACTAGCCTACGAGCAGTACTTC
CDR3: CASGLAYEQYF

V: TRBV11-1
D: -
size: -
J: TRBJ2-5
DNA: TGTGCCAGCAGCCCCCGACCCGACGGTTCACAAGAGACCCAGTACTTC
CDR3: CASSPRPDGSQETQYF

V: TRBV9
D: -
size: -
J: TRBJ2-3
DNA: TGTGCCAGCAGCGGACAGGGAGGAGATACGCAGTATTTT
CDR3: CASSGQGGDTQYF

V: TRBV19
D: TRBD2
size: -
J: TRBJ2-1
DNA: TGTGCCACTTCCGGGACTAGCGGGCGTCATGAGCAGTTCTTC
CDR3: CATSGTSGRHEQFF

V: TRBV7-9
D: TRBD2
size: -
J: TRBJ2-3
DNA: TGTGCCAGCAGCCCAAGCGGGAGGGCCGGGGATACGCAGTATTTT
CDR3: CASSPSGRAGDTQYF

V: TRBV11-3
D: -
size: -
J: TRBJ2-5
DNA: TGTGCCAGCAGCCCGGGGCCAAAAGAGACCCAGTACTTC
CDR3: CASSPGPKETQYF

V: TRBV15
D: TRBD1
size: once
J: TRBJ1-2
DNA: TGTGCCACCTCTCTGACAGGGCTGCAAGGCTACACCTTC
CDR3: CATSLTGLQGYTF

V: TRBV19
D: -
size: -
J: TRBJ2-3
DNA: TGTGCCAGTGGCTGGGGCACAGATACGCAGTATTTT
CDR3: CASGWGTDTQYF

V: TRBV7-2
D: -
size: -
J: TRBJ2-1
DNA: TGTGCCAGCAGCTTAGGCTCTGGGGGGAGGTACAATGAGCAGTTCTTC
CDR3: CASSLGSGGRYNEQFF

V: TRBV28
D: -
size: -
J: TRBJ1-2
DNA: TGTGCCAGCAGTGAGGTCGCCTATGGCTACACCTTC
CDR3: CASSEVAYGYTF

V: TRBV7-2
D: TRBD2
size: few
J: TRBJ2-4
DNA: TGTGCCAGCAGCTCGCAGGGAGGGACAGCCAAAAACATTCAGTACTTC
CDR3: CASSSQGGTAKNIQYF

V: TRBV15
D: -
size: -
J: TRBJ1-6
DNA: TGTGCCACCAGCAGAGGTCTACACGACATAGGAAATTCACCCCTCCACTTT
CDR3: CATSRGLHDIGNSPLHF

V: TRBV2
D: TRBD1
size: -
J: TRBJ2-1
DNA: TGTGCCAGCAGAGAAGAGGGACAGCTCAATGAGCAGTTCTTC
CDR3: CASREEGQLNEQFF

V: TRBV7-2
D: TRBD1
size: -
J: TRBJ2-7
DNA: TGTGCCAGCAGCCTGAGGACAGGGCGTACTCACGAGCAGTACTTC
CDR3: CASSLRTGRTHEQYF

V: TRBV25-1
D: -
size: -
J: TRBJ1-1
DNA: TGTGCCAGCAGTGAATCGCCAGGGGCGGCTGAAGCTTTCTTT
CDR3: CASSESPGAAEAFF

V: TRBV4-1
D: -
size: -
J: TRBJ2-5
DNA: TGCGCCAGCAGCCAAGATACTAGGACATCCGAGACCCAGTACTTC
CDR3: CASSQDTRTSETQYF

V: TRBV7-2
D: TRBD2
size: -
J: TRBJ2-1
DNA: TGTGCCAGCAGCTTATCTCTAGCGGGAGGCAATGAGCAGTTCTTC
CDR3: CASSLSLAGGNEQFF

V: TRBV6-1
D: -
size: few
J: TRBJ1-2
DNA: TGTGCCAGCAGTGAAGAAGTCCGATCCTATGGCTACACCTTC
CDR3: CASSEEVRSYGYTF

V: TRBV9
D: -
size: -
J: TRBJ2-3
DNA: TGTGCCACCTCCAGGGGCGCACCGTGGGGCACAGATACGCAGTATTTT
CDR3: CATSRGAPWGTDTQYF

V: TRBV10-3
D: TRBD2
size: -
J: TRBJ2-7
DNA: TGTGCCATCAGCATCGGGACTAGCGGCTACGAGCAGTACTTC
CDR3: CAISIGTSGYEQYF

V: TRBV6-5
D: -
size: -
J: TRBJ2-3
DNA: TGTGCCAGCAGTAGACCCGTAGATACGCAGTATTTT
CDR3: CASSRPVDTQYF

V: TRBV6-5
D: -
size: -
J: TRBJ1-3
DNA: TGTGCCAGCAGGCCTCCGGGAAGGTCTGGAAACACCATATATTTT
CDR3: CASRPPGRSGNTIYF